This T cell receptor beta chain is drawn from a study of shared clonotypes between healthy human individuals. As for the study in general: Three plates were used per donor for CD4 naive, three for CD4 memory, two for CD8 naive and one for CD8 memory.

Study outcomes and limitations: Larger estimated richness was generally recorded for naive subsets relative to memory subsets.

Germline CDR1 SGHNT, CDR2 YYREEE (reference sequence). The CDR3 is 17 amino acids. Trimming took 4 bases from V and 4 from J; bases not matched to a gene: 15. Healthy HIV-negative adults with no recent acute infections or vaccinations were recruited as donors. Source study methods: ImmunoSEQ output held junction-only sequences without quality scores, so filtering differed. Generated by immunoSEQ multiplex PCR, the TCRdb table keeps only in-frame clones and is missing some. V and J calls and clone size are as listed in that table; D and trimming were resolved from the DNA. The sample consists of approximately 100,000 clones, about 72% of them appearing once. For this clone: Its antigen remains unidentified.

This clonotype was sampled from a woman aged 25 to 45 in good health. The V gene is TRBV5-4, the J gene TRBJ2-5, with TRBD2 identical over 8 bases. Sequenced sample: memory CD8+ T cells sorted from blood. The subset here: CD45RO+ cells pooled with CCR7-negative TemRA cells. CDR3 DNA: TGTGCCAGCAGCGCCCTAGGTTTGGCGGGAGGAATAGAGACCCAGTACTTC. Translating it yields CASSALGLAGGIETQYF.